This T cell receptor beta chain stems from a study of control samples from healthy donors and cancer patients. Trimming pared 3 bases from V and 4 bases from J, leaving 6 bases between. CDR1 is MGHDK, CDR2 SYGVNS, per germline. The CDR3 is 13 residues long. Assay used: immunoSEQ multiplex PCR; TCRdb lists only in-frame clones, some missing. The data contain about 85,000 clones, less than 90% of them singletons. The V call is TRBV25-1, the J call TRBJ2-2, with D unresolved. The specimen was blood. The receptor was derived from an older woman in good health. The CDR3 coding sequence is TGTGCCAGCAGTGAGGTGGGCACCGGGGAGCTGTTTTTT. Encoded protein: CASSEVGTGELFF.